The clone carrying this T cell receptor (beta chain) has only a few counts. The CDR3 consists of 15 residues. Germline assignment: CDR1 MNHEY and CDR2 SMNVEV (reference sequence). Trimming shortened V by 2 bases and J by 0 bases, and 10 bases separated the two germline ends. These data originate in a study of T cell changes during pregnancy in multiple sclerosis. Generated by immunoSEQ multiplex PCR, the TCRdb table keeps only in-frame clones and is missing some. The sample holds around 43,000 clones, 93% seen once. The source was CD8+ T cells from peripheral blood mononuclear cells, collected after pregnancy. This clonotype originated in a female donor with multiple sclerosis, enrolled in a pregnancy study. V gene TRBV27 combines with J gene TRBJ1-1; D is unclear. CDR3 in amino acids: CASSLGPGLNTEAFF. CDR3 DNA: TGTGCCAGCAGTTTAGGGCCGGGATTGAACACTGAAGCTTTCTTT.